Below are 22 T cell receptor beta chains sequenced from a single sample in a study of blood T cell repertoires in COVID-19. This table comes from immunoSEQ multiplex PCR, and its TCRdb copy is limited to in-frame clones, with some not included. The sample has about 200,000 clones, less than 85% seen once. The specimen was peripheral blood. Receptor source: an older woman with acute or convalescent COVID-19.

The V call is TRBV7-2, the J call TRBJ2-5; D may be TRBD2 (6 bases). V was cut by 1 base and J by 7 bases, with 19 bases left in between. Germline assignment: CDR1 SGHTA and CDR2 FQGNSA. CDR3 length: 16 amino acids. In DNA, the CDR3 is TGTGCCAGCAGCTTAGAAGCGGGCCCCCTAGTCGGGACCCAGTACTTC. Its protein is CASSLEAGPLVGTQYF.

In this sample, this clone turned up once. The chain carries TRBV2 and TRBJ2-2; a possible D gene is TRBD2 (5 bases). V lost 2 bases, J lost 1 base, and 11 bases lay in between. The germline CDR1 and CDR2 sequences are SNHLY and FYNNEI. The length of the CDR3 is 16 residues. CDR3 DNA: TGTGCCAGCAGTGAAATGGACTCCAGGAACACCGGGGAGCTGTTTTTT. This codes for CASSEMDSRNTGELFF.

The chain employs TRBV24-1 and TRBJ1-2; 9 nucleotides match TRBD1. This CDR3 has 14 amino acids. Trimming removed 11 bases from V and 3 bases from J; junction bases left unmatched: 9. The V gene's germline CDR1 is KGHDR and CDR2 SFDVKD. CDR3 sequence (DNA): TGTGCCAACCCGGGACAGGGAAACTACTATGGCTACACCTTC. As protein: CANPGQGNYYGYTF.

The J gene is TRBJ2-2, the V gene TRBV30, with TRBD2 as a possible D gene (6 bases). CDR3 length: 19 residues. From germline, CDR1 is GTSNPN and CDR2 SVGIG (reference sequence). V was shortened by 0 bases and J by 4 bases, with 24 bases between the two germline ends. This CDR3 reads CAWSVSPGWRGKSTGELFF. The CDR3 nucleotides read TGTGCCTGGAGTGTATCGCCCGGGTGGAGGGGAAAGAGCACCGGGGAGCTGTTTTTT.

J is TRBJ2-5 and V is TRBV13; 14 positions match TRBD2. The CDR3 covers 15 residues. CDR1 is PRHDT, CDR2 FYEKMQ, per germline (reference sequence). Trimming cost V 4 bases and J 5 bases; bases outside gene matches: 3. CDR3 loop: CASSSGLAGVETQYF. In nucleotides, the CDR3 is TGTGCCAGCAGCTCGGGACTAGCGGGAGTGGAGACCCAGTACTTC.

The chain links TRBV28 to TRBJ1-6, with 7 bases fitting TRBD1. V gave up 2 bases and J gave up 8 bases; unmatched junction bases: 3. The germline V gene has CDR1 MDHEN and CDR2 SYDVKM. The CDR3 length is 14 residues. CDR3 loop: CASSLGTAYSPLHF. The CDR3, as DNA: TGTGCCAGCAGTTTAGGGACAGCCTATTCACCCCTCCACTTT.

Points on this clone: An end of the junction differs from the germline gene, which may be a read error. The chain has TRBV2 and TRBJ2-5; 8 nucleotides align to TRBD1. This CDR3 region has 15 residues. Germline assignment: CDR1 SNHLY and CDR2 FYNNEI. The CDR3 nucleotides read TGTGCCAGCAGGGAAGGACAGGGCTACCAAGAGACCCAGTACTTC. It translates to CASREGQGYQETQYF.

The rearrangement uses TRBV2 and TRBJ1-1, with a possible D match to TRBD1 (6 bases). The CDR3 is 14 amino acids. The germline V and J ends were trimmed by 4 bases and 5 bases, with 14 bases remaining between them. Germline V gives CDR1 SNHLY, CDR2 FYNNEI. CDR3 DNA sequence: TGTGCCAGCAGTGTACAGGGTATTCGTACTGAAGCTTTCTTT. Translated, it gives CASSVQGIRTEAFF.

This chain links TRBV5-1 with TRBJ2-7; 7 bases match TRBD1. The germline V gene has CDR1 SGHRS and CDR2 YFSETQ. Trimming removed 3 bases from V and 5 bases from J; junction bases left unmatched: 5. CDR3 length: 13 residues. CDR3 bases: TGCGCCAGCAGCTCTGGACAGGCCGACGAGCAGTACTTC. This translates into CASSSGQADEQYF. The variable domain in full, completed from reference TRBV5-1 and TRBJ2-7, reads KAGVTQTPRYLIKTRGQQVTLSCSPISGHRSVSWYQQTPGQGLQFLFEYFSETQRNKGNFPGRFSGRQFSNSRSEMNVSTLELGDSALYLCASSSGQADEQYFGPGTRLTVT.

This clone came up a few times. This chain uses TRBV18 with TRBJ1-5; TRBD1 aligns across 7 bases. J was trimmed by 0 bases and V by 3 bases; bases with no gene match: 8. Germline lookup yields CDR1 KGHSH and CDR2 LQKENI. This CDR3 has 17 residues. The CDR3 sequence is CASSPPGQTNSNQPQHF. DNA for the CDR3: TGTGCCAGCTCACCCCCGGGACAGACTAATAGCAATCAGCCCCAGCATTTT.

The V and J genes are TRBV2 and TRBJ2-2; 10 nucleotides agree with TRBD1. Germline lookup yields CDR1 SNHLY and CDR2 FYNNEI. J lost 7 bases, V lost 3 bases, and 5 bases had no gene match. The CDR3 is 15 residues long. As DNA, the CDR3 is TGTGCCAGCAGTGACGACAGGGGGCGTGACGGGGAGCTGTTTTTT. Its protein product is CASSDDRGRDGELFF. Together with reference TRBV2 and TRBJ2-2, the CDR3 gives the full variable domain: EPEVTQTPSHQVTQMGQEVILRCVPISNHLYFYWYRQILGQKVEFLVSFYNNEISEKSEIFDDQFSVERPDGSNFTLKIRSTKLEDSAMYFCASSDDRGRDGELFFGEGSRLTVL.

This clone was detected only once. V and J are TRBV27 and TRBJ2-1, with 10 bases fitting TRBD2. The CDR3 sequence is 18 residues long. After removal of 0 bases from V and 2 bases from J, the junction contained 7 bases not matched to a gene. From germline, CDR1 is MNHEY and CDR2 SMNVEV (reference sequence). CDR3 nucleotide sequence: TGTGCCAGCAGTTTATCATCTTGGGGGACTAGCGCCTACAATGAGCAGTTCTTC. Protein sequence: CASSLSSWGTSAYNEQFF.

The chain carries TRBV9 and TRBJ2-7; TRBD2 aligns across 11 bases. The germline V gene has CDR1 SGDLS and CDR2 YYNGEE. The CDR3 is made up of 14 amino acids. The V gene end was trimmed by 2 bases and the J gene end by 5 bases; junction bases not matched to a gene: 3. CDR3: CASSVTSGSDEQYF. In nucleotides, the CDR3 is TGTGCCAGCAGCGTCACTAGCGGGAGCGACGAGCAGTACTTC.

The chain joins TRBV29-1 to TRBJ2-6; TRBD1 agrees at 9 bases. Germline CDR1 SQVTM, CDR2 ANQGSEA. The CDR3 contains 16 residues. With V trimmed by 2 bases and J by 0 bases, 2 bases remained unmatched. CDR3: CSVESTGGSGANVLTF. CDR3 sequence (DNA): TGCAGCGTTGAATCGACAGGGGGCTCTGGGGCCAACGTCCTGACTTTC.

The chain couples TRBV11-2 to TRBJ1-6, with 7 bases that match TRBD1. This CDR3 comprises 15 residues. V shed 5 bases and J 8 bases; nucleotides not matched to a gene: 9. The germline gives CDR1 SGHAT, CDR2 FQNNGV. The CDR3 DNA is TGTGCCAGCAGCCTTAGGGGGACAGACCATTCACCCCTCCACTTT. It is translated as CASSLRGTDHSPLHF.

This clone was observed once. The chain has TRBV5-1 and TRBJ2-1; the match to TRBD1 covers 7 bases. The J segment lost 9 bases and the V segment lost 0 bases, leaving 6 bases of the junction unmatched. Germline-derived CDR1 and CDR2 are SGHRS and YFSETQ. CDR3 length: 14 amino acids. Here the CDR3 reads CASSLDPDRAEQFF. The CDR3 DNA sequence: TGCGCCAGCAGCTTGGACCCAGACAGGGCTGAGCAGTTCTTC.

The chain uses TRBV10-3 and TRBJ1-2; D is undetermined. The V gene lost 10 bases and the J gene lost 0 bases, with 12 bases spanning the gap. CDR1 ENHRY and CDR2 SYGVKD come from the germline V gene. This CDR3 has 13 residues. CDR3 sequence (DNA): TGTGCCACCCTCGTCACATCTAACTATGGCTACACCTTC. It specifies CATLVTSNYGYTF.

This rearrangement joins TRBV10-1 to TRBJ1-2; a possible D gene is TRBD1 (6 bases). The V end lost 2 bases, the J end lost 4 bases, and 20 bases lay between the germline ends. The CDR3 is 17 residues long. CDR1 and CDR2 from the germline V gene are WNHNN and SYGVQD (reference sequence). The CDR3 DNA reads as TGCGCCAGCAGTGAGATCATTAACAGGGAGTTTAGCTATGGCTACACCTTC. Protein product: CASSEIINREFSYGYTF.

As concerns this clone: The same CDR3 is also encoded by other DNA sequences in this sample. This sequence joins TRBV11-3 and TRBJ1-1; tentatively, D is TRBD1 (6 bases). V shed 5 bases and J shed 0 bases, with 7 bases lying between them. The CDR3 runs to 13 residues. CDR1 SGHNT and CDR2 YENEEA come from the germline V gene. The CDR3 DNA sequence: TGTGCCAGCAGCAGACAGGTGAACACTGAAGCTTTCTTT. This sequence encodes CASSRQVNTEAFF.

The chain has TRBV18 and TRBJ1-3; D unresolved. Trimming shortened V by 3 bases and J by 0 bases, and 3 bases separated the two germline ends. The CDR3 runs 13 residues. Germline V gene sequence: CDR1 KGHSH, CDR2 LQKENI. The CDR3 here is CASSPNSGNTIYF. DNA of the CDR3: TGTGCCAGCTCACCCAACTCTGGAAACACCATATATTTT. The entire variable domain, with the rest obtained from reference TRBV18 and TRBJ1-3, is as follows: NAGVMQNPRHLVRRRGQEARLRCSPMKGHSHVYWYRQLPEEGLKFMVYLQKENIIDESGMPKERFSAEFPKEGPSILRIQQVVRGDSAAYFCASSPNSGNTIYFGEGSWLTVV.

This clone was seen a single time. This may stem from a read error, because a much larger clone lies one nucleotide away. Other DNA sequences of this sample code for an identical CDR3. This chain uses TRBV5-1 with TRBJ2-7; 10 positions agree with TRBD1. The CDR3 contains 14 residues. The germline CDR1 and CDR2 sequences are SGHRS and YFSETQ. V lost 0 bases and J lost 4; bases outside the gene matches: 1. The CDR3 DNA is TGCGCCAGCAGCTTGGGACAGGGGGCGTACGAGCAGTACTTC. This encodes CASSLGQGAYEQYF.

This chain joins TRBV9 and TRBJ2-3; the match to TRBD2 covers 7 bases. The CDR3 is 17 amino acids. The trim removed 3 bases at V and 4 bases at J, leaving 14 bases unmatched. The germline V gene encodes CDR1 SGDLS and CDR2 YYNGEE. CDR3 bases: TGTGCCAGCAGCGCTCCCGGAGGGAGCGGGAACCCAGATACGCAGTATTTT. Translated, it gives CASSAPGGSGNPDTQYF.